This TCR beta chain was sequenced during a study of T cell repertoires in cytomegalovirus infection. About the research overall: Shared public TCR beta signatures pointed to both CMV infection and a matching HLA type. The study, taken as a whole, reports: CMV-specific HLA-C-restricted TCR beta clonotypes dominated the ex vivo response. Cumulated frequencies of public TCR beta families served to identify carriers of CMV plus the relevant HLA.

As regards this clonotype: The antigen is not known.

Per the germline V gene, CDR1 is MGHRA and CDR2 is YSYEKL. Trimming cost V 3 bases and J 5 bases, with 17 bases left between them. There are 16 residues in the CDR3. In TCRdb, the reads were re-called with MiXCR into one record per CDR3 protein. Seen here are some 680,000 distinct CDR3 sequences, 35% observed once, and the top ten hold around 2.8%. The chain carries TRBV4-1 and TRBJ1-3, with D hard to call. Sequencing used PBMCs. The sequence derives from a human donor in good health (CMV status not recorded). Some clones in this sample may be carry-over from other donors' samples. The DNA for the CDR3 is TGCGCCAGCAGCCAGTCTAATGAGAGACCCCGAAACACCATATATTTT. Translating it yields CASSQSNERPRNTIYF.